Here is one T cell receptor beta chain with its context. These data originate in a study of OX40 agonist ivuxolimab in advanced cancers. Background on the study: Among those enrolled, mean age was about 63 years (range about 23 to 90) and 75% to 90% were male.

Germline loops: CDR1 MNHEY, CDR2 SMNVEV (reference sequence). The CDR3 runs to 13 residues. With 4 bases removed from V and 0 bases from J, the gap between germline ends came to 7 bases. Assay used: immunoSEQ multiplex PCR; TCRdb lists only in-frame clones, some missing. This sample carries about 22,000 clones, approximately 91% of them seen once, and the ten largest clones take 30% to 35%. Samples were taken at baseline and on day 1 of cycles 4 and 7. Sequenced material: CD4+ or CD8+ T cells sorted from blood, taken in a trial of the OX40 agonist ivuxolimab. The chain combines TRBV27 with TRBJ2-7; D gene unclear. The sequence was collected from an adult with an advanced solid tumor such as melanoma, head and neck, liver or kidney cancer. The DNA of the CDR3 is TGTGCCAGCAGTTCCTCAAGCTCCTACGAGCAGTACTTC. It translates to CASSSSSSYEQYF.